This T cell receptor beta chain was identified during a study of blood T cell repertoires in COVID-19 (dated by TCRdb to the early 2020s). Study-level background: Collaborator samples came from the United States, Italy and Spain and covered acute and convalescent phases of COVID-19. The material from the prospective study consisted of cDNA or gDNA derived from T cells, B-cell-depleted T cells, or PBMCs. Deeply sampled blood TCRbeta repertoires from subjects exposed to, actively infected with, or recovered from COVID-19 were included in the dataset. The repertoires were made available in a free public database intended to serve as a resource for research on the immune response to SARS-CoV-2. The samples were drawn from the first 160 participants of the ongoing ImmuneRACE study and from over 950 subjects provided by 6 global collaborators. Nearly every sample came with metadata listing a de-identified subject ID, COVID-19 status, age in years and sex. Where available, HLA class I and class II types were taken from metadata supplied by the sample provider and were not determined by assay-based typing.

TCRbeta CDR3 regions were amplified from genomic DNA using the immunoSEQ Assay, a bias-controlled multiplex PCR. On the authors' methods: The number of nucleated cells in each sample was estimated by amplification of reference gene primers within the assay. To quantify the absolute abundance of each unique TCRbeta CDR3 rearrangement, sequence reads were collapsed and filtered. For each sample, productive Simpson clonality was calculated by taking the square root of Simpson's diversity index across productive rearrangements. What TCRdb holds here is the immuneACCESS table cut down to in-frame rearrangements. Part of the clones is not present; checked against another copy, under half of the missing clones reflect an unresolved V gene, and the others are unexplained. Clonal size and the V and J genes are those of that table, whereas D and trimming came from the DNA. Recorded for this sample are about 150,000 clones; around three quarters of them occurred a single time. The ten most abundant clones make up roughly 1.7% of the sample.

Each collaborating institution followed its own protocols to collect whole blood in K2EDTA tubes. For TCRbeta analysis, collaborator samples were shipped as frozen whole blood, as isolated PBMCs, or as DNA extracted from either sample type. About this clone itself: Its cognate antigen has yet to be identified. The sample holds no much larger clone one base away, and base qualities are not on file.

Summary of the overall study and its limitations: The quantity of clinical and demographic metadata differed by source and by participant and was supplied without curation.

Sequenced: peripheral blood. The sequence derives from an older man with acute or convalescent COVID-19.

In nucleotides, the sequence is TGTGCCAGCAGCTTCGGACAGAACTCCTACGAGCAGTACTTC. Translated, it reads CASSFGQNSYEQYF. The V and J segments used are TRBV7-9 and TRBJ2-7, and perhaps TRBD1 as D gene, on 6 matching bases. Relative to germline, V is 3 bases shorter and J is 0 bases shorter, with 9 bases between their ends. Including cysteine and phenylalanine, the CDR3 has 14 amino acids. Just CDR3 DNA is preserved here, 42 bases in frame from base 1. The germline V gene (reference sequence) yields SEHNR for CDR1 and FQNEAQ for CDR2.